This T cell receptor beta chain was recovered during a study of blood T cell repertoires in COVID-19 (dated by TCRdb to about 2020). Looking at the study overall: The collaborator samples originated in the United States, Italy and Spain and spanned the acute and convalescent phases of COVID-19. Samples came from the ongoing ImmuneRACE study (first 160 participants) plus 1,254 subjects from 6 global collaborators. The dataset comprised deeply sampled blood TCRbeta repertoires from subjects exposed to, actively infected with, or recovered from COVID-19. The prospective study material was composed of cDNA or gDNA derived from T cells, B-cell-depleted T cells, or PBMCs. Where available, HLA class I and class II types were obtained from metadata supplied by the sample provider rather than from assay-based typing. The repertoires were released in a freely available public database meant as a resource for research on the immune response to SARS-CoV-2. Nearly every sample came with metadata listing a de-identified subject ID, COVID-19 status, age in years and sex. What the authors observed across the whole study: Clinical and demographic metadata were provided uncurated, with the amount varying by source and participant.

The CDR3, cysteine through phenylalanine, is 15 amino acids long. Only CDR3 DNA is held: 45 bases, read in frame from base 1. The germline V gene (reference sequence) specifies LNHDA as CDR1 and SQIVND as CDR2. Trimmed from V: 6 bases; trimmed from J: 1 base; junction bases lacking a gene match: 9. Points on this clone: Its antigen has not been determined. Within one base of it there is no much larger clone, and no base qualities were kept.

One collaborating source in Seattle enrolled patients while the patients were actively infected and followed the patients over time throughout the course of disease. Whole blood was collected in K2EDTA tubes by collaborating institutions according to the institutions' own protocols. For TCRbeta analysis, collaborators shipped samples in one of three forms: frozen whole blood, isolated PBMCs, or DNA extracted from either of those sample types. TCRbeta CDR3 regions were amplified from genomic DNA using the immunoSEQ Assay, a bias-controlled multiplex PCR. The paper's data handling went like this. Within the assay, amplification of reference gene primers was used to estimate how many nucleated cells each sample contained. Sequence reads were collapsed and filtered to measure the absolute abundance of every unique TCRbeta CDR3 rearrangement. Productive Simpson clonality was computed per sample as the square root of Simpson's diversity index over productive rearrangements. In TCRdb, the immuneACCESS table is reduced to in-frame sequences with V and J assigned. These tables do not hold every clone; where another copy was compared, an unresolved V gene accounts for under half, and the others remain unexplained. That table is the source of V, J and clone size, and D and trimming were worked out from the DNA. The sample table lists 500,000 to 600,000 clones, around nine tenths of them with a count of one. The ten largest account for 7.5% to 9.5% of the sample.

The sequenced material came from peripheral blood. The sequence is built from TRBV19 and TRBJ2-7; 7 nucleotides in the junction match TRBD1. The receptor was isolated from a woman aged 50 to 60 with COVID-19, enrolled during active disease. CDR3 reads: CASSLRAGGSYEQYF. At the DNA level, the sequence is TGTGCCAGTAGCCTCAGGGCAGGGGGATCCTACGAGCAGTACTTC.